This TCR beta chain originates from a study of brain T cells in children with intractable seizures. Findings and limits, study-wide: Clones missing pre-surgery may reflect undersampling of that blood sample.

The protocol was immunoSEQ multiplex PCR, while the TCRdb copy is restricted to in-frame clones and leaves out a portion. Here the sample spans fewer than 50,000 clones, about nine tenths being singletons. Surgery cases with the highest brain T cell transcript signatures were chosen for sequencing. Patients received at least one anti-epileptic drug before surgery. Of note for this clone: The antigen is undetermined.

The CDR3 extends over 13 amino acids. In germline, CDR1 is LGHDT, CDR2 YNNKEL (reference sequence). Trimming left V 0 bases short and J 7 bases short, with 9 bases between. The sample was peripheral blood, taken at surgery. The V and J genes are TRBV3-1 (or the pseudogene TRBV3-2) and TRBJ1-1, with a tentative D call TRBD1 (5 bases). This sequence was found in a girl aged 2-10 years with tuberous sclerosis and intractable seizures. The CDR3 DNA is TGTGCCAGCAGCCAAGACGGGGACGGTGAAGCTTTCTTT. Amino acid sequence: CASSQDGDGEAFF.